Following are 11 T cell receptor beta chains from one sample sequenced in a study of blood T cell repertoires in COVID-19. Profiling relied on immunoSEQ multiplex PCR, and the TCRdb table lists in-frame clones only, not all of them. The table includes about 230,000 clones, less than 90% detected once. Source material: peripheral blood. These receptors all come from a woman in her 70s with active or convalescent COVID-19.

The gene calls are TRBV15 and TRBJ2-3, with 10 bases fitting TRBD2. Germline-derived CDR1 and CDR2 are LNHNV and YYDKDF (reference sequence). The CDR3 covers 13 residues. With V trimmed by 7 bases and J by 5 bases, 3 bases remained unmatched. CDR3 amino acids: CATKAGGLDTQYF. The CDR3 DNA sequence: TGTGCCACCAAAGCGGGAGGGTTAGATACGCAGTATTTT.

V is TRBV3-1 (or the pseudogene TRBV3-2) and J is TRBJ1-5; D ambiguous. The CDR3 covers 15 residues. Looked up from germline, CDR1 is LGHDT and CDR2 is YNNKEL (reference sequence). Trimming shortened V by 2 bases and J by 4 bases, and 12 bases separated the two germline ends. This chain's CDR3 is CASSQLSGTNQPQHF. Here the CDR3 DNA reads TGTGCCAGCAGCCAATTATCAGGTACTAATCAGCCCCAGCATTTT.

V and J are TRBV7-2 and TRBJ2-5; no reliable D call. Germline V gene lookup returns CDR1 SGHTA and CDR2 FQGNSA. V was trimmed by 1 base and J by 4 bases, leaving 10 bases between them. The CDR3 spans 14 residues. The chain's CDR3 is CASSLVLSRETQYF. DNA for the CDR3: TGTGCCAGCAGCTTAGTCTTGTCTCGAGAGACCCAGTACTTC.

This chain connects TRBV28 to TRBJ2-7; maybe TRBD2 (6 bases). The CDR3 has 14 amino acids. The V gene's germline CDR1 is MDHEN and CDR2 SYDVKM. V was shortened by 5 bases and J by 2 bases, with 13 bases between the two germline ends. The CDR3 here is CASSPYTGAYEQYF. The CDR3 DNA follows: TGTGCCAGCAGTCCCTATACGGGAGCCTACGAGCAGTACTTC.

Only one count was recorded for this clone. This chain uses TRBV29-1 with TRBJ2-5; D might be TRBD2 (5 bases). The length of the CDR3 is 11 residues. Germline CDR1 is SQVTM and CDR2 is ANQGSEA. The V gene lost 8 bases and the J gene lost 8 bases, with 15 bases spanning the gap. The CDR3 spells CSPLLEATQYF. In DNA, the CDR3 is TGCAGCCCGCTCTTGGAGGCAACCCAGTACTTC.

The J gene is TRBJ1-5, the V gene TRBV14, with 7 bases lining up with TRBD1. This CDR3 region has 16 residues. J gave up 6 bases and V 5 bases, and 13 bases lay outside the gene matches. CDR1 is SGHDN, CDR2 FVKESK, per germline. CDR3 protein: CASSSTGDARIQPQHF. The CDR3 coding sequence is TGTGCCAGCAGCTCTACAGGGGACGCTCGTATTCAGCCCCAGCATTTT.

Points on this clone: Distinct nucleotide sequences in the sample also encode this CDR3. The V and J genes are TRBV7-2 and TRBJ2-3; possibly TRBD2 for D (5 bases). This CDR3 comprises 13 residues. The germline gives CDR1 SGHTA, CDR2 FQGNSA. Trimming took off 5 bases at V and 4 bases at J, with 10 bases between the two ends. The CDR3 region is CASSPQRPDTQYF. CDR3 nucleotide sequence: TGTGCCAGCAGCCCTCAGCGGCCAGATACGCAGTATTTT.

The genes are TRBV19 and TRBJ1-1; D remains unclear. This CDR3 is 12 amino acids long. In germline, CDR1 is LNHDA, CDR2 SQIVND (reference sequence). V lost 7 bases and J lost 3, with 9 bases in between. The CDR3 here is CASTHRYTEAFF. The CDR3, as DNA: TGTGCCAGTACCCATCGGTACACTGAAGCTTTCTTT. The full variable domain, in which reference TRBV19 and TRBJ1-1 provide the parts outside the CDR3, is DGGITQSPKYLFRKEGQNVTLSCEQNLNHDAMYWYRQDPGQGLRLIYYSQIVNDFQKGDIAEGYSVSREKKESFPLTVTSAQKNPTAFYLCASTHRYTEAFFGQGTRLTVV.

This chain links TRBV9 with TRBJ2-5; TRBD2 might be the D (6 bases). V lost 2 bases and J lost 5, with 16 bases in between. Germline V gene lookup returns CDR1 SGDLS and CDR2 YYNGEE. The CDR3 is made up of 15 amino acids. The CDR3 sequence: CASSVAIGGLETQYF. CDR3 DNA: TGTGCCAGCAGCGTCGCAATTGGGGGACTTGAGACCCAGTACTTC.

V and J are TRBV29-1 and TRBJ1-2; TRBD1 matches 8 bases. The CDR3 consists of 14 residues. V shed 7 bases, J shed 3 bases, and the junction held 10 bases outside the gene matches. CDR1 and CDR2 (germline): SQVTM, ANQGSEA. CDR3 region: CSGQGARGDYGYTF. In DNA form, the CDR3 reads TGCAGCGGGCAGGGGGCGCGGGGAGACTATGGCTACACCTTC.

This clone turned up a few times. This rearrangement joins TRBV11-3 to TRBJ2-3, with 10 bases lining up with TRBD1. The CDR3 runs 16 residues. Germline CDR1 reads SGHNT; CDR2 reads YENEEA. V was clipped by 7 bases and J by 1 base; unmatched bases: 8. The CDR3 is CASTQTGGWGTDTQYF. For the CDR3, the DNA is TGTGCCAGCACCCAGACAGGGGGCTGGGGCACAGATACGCAGTATTTT.